This T cell receptor beta chain is drawn from a study of blood T cells in healthy people across ages. General study points: Investigators treated diversity estimates from one million T cells as underestimates. Because donor CMV status was unknown, expanded clonotype changes were possibly confounded.

Points on this clonotype: Its specificity is unknown.

The CDR3 totals 15 residues. Germline-derived CDR1 and CDR2 are SGDLS and YYNGEE. V lost 0 bases to trimming and J lost 6 bases, with 14 bases between them. For the second PCR, which ran for 7 to 11 cycles, a sample-barcoded 5' primer and a J-beta primer mix were used. In TCRdb, the 5' RACE reads were re-called with MiXCR into one record per CDR3 protein. Of about a million distinct CDR3 sequences listed, roughly 47% are singletons. The authors extracted at least 5 micrograms of total RNA per sample. The genes are TRBV9 and TRBJ2-3; tentative D call: TRBD2 (6 bases). The origin of this receptor is an older woman in good health. Sequencing was carried out using blood. The CDR3 DNA is TGTGCCAGCAGCGTAGGGGACTCCGCATATGATACGCAGTATTTT. Translation gives CASSVGDSAYDTQYF.